The 5 T cell receptor beta chains given below trace back to one sample, sequenced in a study of OX40 agonist ivuxolimab in advanced cancers. The assay was immunoSEQ multiplex PCR, and TCRdb's table has in-frame clones only and misses some. The sample lists about 31,000 clones, approximately 86% occurring once. The sequencing used CD4+ or CD8+ T cells sorted from blood, collected in a trial of the OX40 agonist ivuxolimab. Source of these receptors: an adult with an advanced solid tumor such as melanoma, head and neck, liver or kidney cancer.

The chain joins TRBV28 to TRBJ2-7; 10 bases match TRBD1. CDR1 MDHEN and CDR2 SYDVKM come from the germline V gene. CDR3 length equals 14 residues. With 6 bases clipped from V and 5 bases from J, the junction kept 7 bases outside the gene matches. CDR3 bases: TGTGCCAGCAGGGAGACAGGGGGCGGCGACGAGCAGTACTTC. This gives the protein CASRETGGGDEQYF.

This clone has only a few counts. The rearrangement joins TRBV19 to TRBJ2-5; tentatively, D is TRBD1 (5 bases). The V gene lost 8 bases and the J gene lost 5 bases, with 18 bases spanning the gap. CDR3 length equals 14 residues. Germline V gene sequence: CDR1 LNHDA, CDR2 SQIVND (reference sequence). The CDR3 protein is CASVIWGPGETQYF. CDR3 nucleotides: TGTGCCAGTGTCATTTGGGGCCCAGGTGAGACCCAGTACTTC.

This chain connects TRBV23-1 to TRBJ1-5; D gene uncertain. TRBV23-1 is annotated as an ORF whose role is uncertain. This CDR3 has 15 amino acids. With 5 bases removed from V and 0 bases from J, the gap between germline ends came to 11 bases. Written as DNA, the CDR3 is TGCGCCAGCAGTTACAAAGGTGATAGCAATCAGCCCCAGCATTTT. Residues: CASSYKGDSNQPQHF.

This clone has only one observation. CDR3 residues: CASITRAGVTKNIQYF. The CDR3 bases are TGTGCCAGCATCACCAGGGCAGGGGTGACCAAAAACATTCAGTACTTC. The gene calls are TRBV5-6 and TRBJ2-4, with a tentative D call TRBD1 (6 bases). V gave up 6 bases and J gave up 2 bases, with 18 bases separating them. Germline V gene data show CDR1 as SGHDT and CDR2 as YYEEEE. This CDR3 has 16 amino acids.

The rearrangement links TRBV27 to TRBJ2-1; D gene uncertain. The V end lost 0 bases, the J end lost 0 bases, and 3 bases lay between the germline ends. This CDR3 contains 14 residues. Germline assignment: CDR1 MNHEY and CDR2 SMNVEV (reference sequence). The CDR3 nucleotides are TGTGCCAGCAGTTTATCGGGCTCCTACAATGAGCAGTTCTTC. This translates into CASSLSGSYNEQFF.